This T cell receptor (beta chain) was sequenced for a study of identical twins. TCRdb called the 5' RACE reads again in MiXCR, with one record for every CDR3 protein. Altogether about 900,000 distinct CDR3 sequences are present, about 12% being singletons, with the ten largest covering around 1.5%. Study-level findings and limits: Cross-sectional statistical analysis was relied on for the conclusions, without the same donors being followed.

Germline CDR1 and CDR2: ENHRY and SYGVKD. The CDR3 spans 15 residues. V lost 3 bases and J 8 bases, leaving 17 bases between the germline ends. Details on this clonotype: The antigen is not known.

The same data also went into a second study, on yellow fever vaccine responses in identical twins. That work states: Twin vaccine T cell responses reportedly seemed partly convergent, partly personalized.

The sample consisted of PBMCs. The source of this sequence is a woman between 18 and 29 years old in good health. This chain uses TRBV10-3 with TRBJ2-1; no clear D. The CDR3 bases are TGTGCCATCAGTGACGTTGGTTCCTCGTTCGATGAGCAGTTCTTC. Translated: CAISDVGSSFDEQFF.